The present entry profiles one T cell receptor beta chain with its context. Its target is unknown. Trimming removed 3 bases from V and 6 bases from J, with 16 bases in between. This CDR3 contains 15 residues. This specimen comes from a study of CD8 T cells in ankylosing spondylitis. Study-wide results and caveats: Researchers reportedly found disease-linked clones significantly enriched in matched ankylosing spondylitis synovial fluid.

5'-RACE, quantitative and with molecular barcodes, yielded the TCR beta libraries. TCRdb called the 5' RACE reads again in MiXCR, with one record for every CDR3 protein. The sample gives about 220,000 distinct CDR3 sequences, about 10% of which show up once; approximately 20% is in the top ten. The clonotype comes from a male donor with ankylosing spondylitis or in good health (not recorded which). Sequencing used blood, either unsorted or a sorted T cell fraction (not recorded which). V gene TRBV12-3 or TRBV12-4 combines with J gene TRBJ2-3, with D possibly called TRBD1 or TRBD2 (5 bases each). The CDR3 protein is CASSFRGPKSDTQYF. The CDR3 DNA follows: TGTGCCAGCAGTTTCCGGGGACCAAAGTCGGATACGCAGTATTTT.